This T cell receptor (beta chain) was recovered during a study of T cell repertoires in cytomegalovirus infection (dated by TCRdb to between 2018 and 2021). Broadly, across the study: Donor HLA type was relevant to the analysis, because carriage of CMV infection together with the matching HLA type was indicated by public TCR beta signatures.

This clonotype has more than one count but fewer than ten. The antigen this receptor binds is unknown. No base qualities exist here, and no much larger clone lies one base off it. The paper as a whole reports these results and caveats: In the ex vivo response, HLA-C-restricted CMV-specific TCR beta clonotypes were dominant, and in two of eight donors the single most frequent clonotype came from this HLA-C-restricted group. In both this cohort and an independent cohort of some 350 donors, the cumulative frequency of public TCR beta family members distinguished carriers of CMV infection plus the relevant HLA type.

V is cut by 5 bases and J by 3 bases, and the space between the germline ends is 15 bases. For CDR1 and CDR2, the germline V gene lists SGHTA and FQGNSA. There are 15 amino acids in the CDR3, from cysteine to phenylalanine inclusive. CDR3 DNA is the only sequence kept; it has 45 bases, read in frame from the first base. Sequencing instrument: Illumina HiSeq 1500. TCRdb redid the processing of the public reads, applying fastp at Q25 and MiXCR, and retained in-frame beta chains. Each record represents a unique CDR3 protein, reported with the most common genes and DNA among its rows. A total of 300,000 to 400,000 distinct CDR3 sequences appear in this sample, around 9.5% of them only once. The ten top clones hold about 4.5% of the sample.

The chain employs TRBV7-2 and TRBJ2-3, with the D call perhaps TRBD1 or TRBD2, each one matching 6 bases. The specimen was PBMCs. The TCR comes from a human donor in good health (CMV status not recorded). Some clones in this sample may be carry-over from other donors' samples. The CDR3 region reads CASSLSGQGTDTQYF. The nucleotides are TGTGCCAGCAGCCTCAGCGGGCAGGGGACAGATACGCAGTATTTT.